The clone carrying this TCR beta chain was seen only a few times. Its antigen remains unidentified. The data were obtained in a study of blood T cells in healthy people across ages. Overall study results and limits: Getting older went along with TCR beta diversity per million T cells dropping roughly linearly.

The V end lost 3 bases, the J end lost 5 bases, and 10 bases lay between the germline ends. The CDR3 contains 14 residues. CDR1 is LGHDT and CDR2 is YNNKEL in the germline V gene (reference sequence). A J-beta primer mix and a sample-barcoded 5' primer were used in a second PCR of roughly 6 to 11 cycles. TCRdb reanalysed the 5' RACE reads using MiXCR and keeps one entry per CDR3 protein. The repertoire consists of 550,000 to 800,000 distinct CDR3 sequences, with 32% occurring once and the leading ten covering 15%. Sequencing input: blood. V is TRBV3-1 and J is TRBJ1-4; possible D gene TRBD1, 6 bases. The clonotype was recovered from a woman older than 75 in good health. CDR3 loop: CASSHDRRNEKLFF. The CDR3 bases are TGTGCCAGCAGCCATGACAGGAGAAATGAAAAACTGTTTTTT.